The clone carrying this T cell receptor beta chain was found many times. The data were obtained in a study of T cells in Graves' hyperthyroidism and ophthalmopathy. The CDR3 contains 15 residues. Between the trimmed V and J ends, which lost 5 bases and 2 bases, there was a span of 14 bases. In germline, CDR1 is MNHNS, CDR2 SASEGT. These patients, aged 18 to 65, had recently diagnosed hyperthyroidism lasting under 2 months. The PBMCs had their origin in approximately 10 ml of fresh peripheral blood. TCR beta CDR3 regions were amplified from RNA. The HTBI primer set was used in a first-round RT-PCR of the TCR CDR3. MiXCR, applied by TCRdb to the multiplex PCR reads, yields one record per CDR3 protein. This table holds some 350,000 distinct CDR3 sequences, approximately 14% found once.

The rearrangement joins TRBV6-1 to TRBJ2-3; D is ambiguous. Sequencing input: blood. This receptor was taken from a young woman with Graves' hyperthyroidism that later progressed to Graves' ophthalmopathy. CDR3 loop: CASSFSQLLTDTQYF. The CDR3 coding sequence is TGTGCCAGCAGTTTCAGCCAGCTACTCACAGATACGCAGTATTTT.